These 12 T cell receptor beta chains were sequenced from one sample in a study of cytotoxic CD8 clonotypes in ibrutinib-treated CLL. Only in-frame clones appear in the TCRdb table, and some are missing; sequencing was by immunoSEQ multiplex PCR. The table includes 270,000 or so clones, around 76% detected once. Sample: PBMCs, taken at disease progression, from a patient treated with ibrutinib. All receptors derive from a human donor with chronic lymphocytic leukemia.

This rearrangement joins TRBV29-1 to TRBJ2-1, with 8 positions matching TRBD2. This CDR3 has 15 residues. Germline-derived CDR1 and CDR2 are SQVTM and ANQGSEA. With 7 bases clipped from V and 4 bases from J, the junction kept 12 bases outside the gene matches. This CDR3 reads CSAPMGTSRYNEQFF. In DNA form, the CDR3 reads TGCAGCGCTCCGATGGGGACTAGTAGGTACAATGAGCAGTTCTTC.

The V and J genes are TRBV6-5 and TRBJ2-4; 9 nucleotides line up with TRBD2. The CDR3 covers 14 residues. The trim removed 5 bases at V and 8 bases at J, leaving 7 bases unmatched. Germline loops: CDR1 MNHEY, CDR2 SVGAGI. The CDR3 loop reads CASSLIAGADIQYF. CDR3 DNA sequence: TGTGCCAGCAGTCTAATAGCGGGAGCGGACATTCAGTACTTC.

The rearrangement joins TRBV23-1 to TRBJ2-7, with D uncertain. TRBV23-1 is an open reading frame whose function is uncertain. The CDR3 has 15 amino acids. Trimming removed 1 base from V and 6 bases from J, with 16 bases in between. The CDR3 DNA sequence: TGCGCCAGCAGTCAATATACCCATACCTCATCCGAGCAGTACTTC. Translation gives CASSQYTHTSSEQYF.

On this clone itself: Relative to the germline gene, one junction end is altered; a read error may explain this. For the CDR3, the DNA is TGTGCAAGCAGTTTCGGGAATGAGCAGTTCTTC. Translation: CASSFGNEQFF. The gene calls are TRBV27 and TRBJ2-1; D is unclear. The CDR3 is 11 residues long. Germline V gene data show CDR1 as MNHEY and CDR2 as SMNVEV (reference sequence).

This clone appeared a few times. The chain joins TRBV11-2 to TRBJ2-3; D remains unclear. V was trimmed by 7 bases and J by 4 bases, leaving 9 bases between them. The CDR3 is 12 residues long. The germline CDR1 and CDR2 sequences are SGHAT and FQNNGV. DNA of the CDR3: TGTGCCAGCACCCCTCACCCAGATACGCAGTATTTT. Amino acid sequence: CASTPHPDTQYF.

This chain links TRBV2 with TRBJ1-5; D not resolved. Trimming took off 4 bases at V and 3 bases at J, with 13 bases between the two ends. This CDR3 has 15 residues. Germline V gives CDR1 SNHLY, CDR2 FYNNEI. In nucleotides, the CDR3 is TGTGCCAGCAGTGCCGGACCCGGGGTCAATCAGCCCCAGCATTTT. Residues: CASSAGPGVNQPQHF.

V usage is TRBV29-1 and J usage is TRBJ2-3, with D maybe TRBD1 (6 bases). Germline V gene lookup returns CDR1 SQVTM and CDR2 ANQGSEA. The CDR3 totals 15 residues. Trimming cost V 5 bases and J 5 bases, with 20 bases left between them. The CDR3 nucleotides are TGCAGCGTTCGGGGTCGGACGGTCAGGGGAGATACGCAGTATTTT. This translates into CSVRGRTVRGDTQYF.

This clone came up a few times. This chain uses TRBV5-1 with TRBJ1-2; TRBD1 matches at 10 bases. The CDR3 length is 15 residues. Trimming cost V 6 bases and J 0 bases; bases outside gene matches: 5. Germline V lookup: CDR1 SGHRS, CDR2 YFSETQ. The CDR3 region has the DNA TGCGCCAGCACCAGGACAGGGGGACCTAACTATGGCTACACCTTC. Translated, it gives CASTRTGGPNYGYTF.

There are a few counts of this clone. The gene calls are TRBV21-1 and TRBJ2-7; the table's D call, TRBD1, has no DNA check behind it. TRBV21-1 is a listed pseudogene. The CDR3 extends over 15 amino acids. The CDR3 loop reads CANPGPGQGHREQYF. The CDR3 DNA sequence: TGTGCCAACCCGGGGCCGGGACAGGGCCATCGGGAGCAGTACTTC.

The chain couples TRBV9 to TRBJ1-3; tentatively, D is TRBD1 (5 bases). The CDR3 extends over 15 amino acids. Trimming took 3 bases from V and 3 from J, leaving 13 bases between them. Germline-derived CDR1 and CDR2 are SGDLS and YYNGEE. This CDR3 is CASSAAGQGGNTIYF. The CDR3 region has the DNA TGTGCCAGCAGCGCCGCCGGGCAGGGTGGAAACACCATATATTTT.

The chain has TRBV19 and TRBJ2-7; 9 positions agree with TRBD2. V dropped 8 bases and J dropped 5; count of bases not matched to a gene: 4. The CDR3 is made up of 12 amino acids. Germline V gene lookup returns CDR1 LNHDA and CDR2 SQIVND (reference sequence). CDR3 nucleotides: TGTGCCAGTTGGGGACTAGCTCACGAGCAGTACTTC. This gives the protein CASWGLAHEQYF.

V is TRBV4-3 and J is TRBJ2-2; a weak D match, TRBD1 (6 bases). The CDR3 consists of 14 residues. Germline assignment: CDR1 LGHNA and CDR2 YSLEER. V shed 0 bases and J shed 8 bases, with 10 bases lying between them. The CDR3 loop reads CASSQEVGAGELFF. The DNA for the CDR3 is TGCGCCAGCAGCCAAGAAGTGGGGGCAGGGGAGCTGTTTTTT.